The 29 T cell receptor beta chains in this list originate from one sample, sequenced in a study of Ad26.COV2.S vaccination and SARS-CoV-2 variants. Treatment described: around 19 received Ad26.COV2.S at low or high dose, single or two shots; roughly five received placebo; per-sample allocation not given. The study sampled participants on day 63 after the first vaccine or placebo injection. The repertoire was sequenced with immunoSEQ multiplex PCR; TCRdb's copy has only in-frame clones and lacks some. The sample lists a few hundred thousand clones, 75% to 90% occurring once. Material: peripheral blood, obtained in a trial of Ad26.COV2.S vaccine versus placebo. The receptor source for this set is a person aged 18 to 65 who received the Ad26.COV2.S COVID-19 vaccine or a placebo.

CDR3 nucleotides: TGTGCCAGCAGCTTGGAGGGTGAGGAACATCAGCCCCAGCATTTT. Its translation: CASSLEGEEHQPQHF. The chain uses TRBV5-4 and TRBJ1-5; D unclear. This CDR3 comprises 15 residues. V dropped 0 bases and J dropped 5 bases, with 12 bases sitting between them. CDR1 is SGHNT and CDR2 is YYREEE in the germline V gene (reference sequence). The variable domain in full, with the rest retrieved from reference TRBV5-4 and TRBJ1-5, is ETGVTQSPTHLIKTRGQQVTLRCSSQSGHNTVSWYQQALGQGPQFIFQYYREEENGRGNFPPRFSGLQFPNYSSELNVNALELDDSALYLCASSLEGEEHQPQHFGDGTRLSIL.

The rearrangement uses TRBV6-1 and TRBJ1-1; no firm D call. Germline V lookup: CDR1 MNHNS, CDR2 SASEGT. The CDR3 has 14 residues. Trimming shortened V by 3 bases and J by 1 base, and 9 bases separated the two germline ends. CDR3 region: CASSERRRNTEAFF. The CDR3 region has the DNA TGTGCCAGCAGTGAGCGGAGACGGAACACTGAAGCTTTCTTT.

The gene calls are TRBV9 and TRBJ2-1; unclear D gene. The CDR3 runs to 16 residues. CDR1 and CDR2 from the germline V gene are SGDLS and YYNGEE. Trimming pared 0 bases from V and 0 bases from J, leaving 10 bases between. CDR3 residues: CASSVEFGSSYNEQFF. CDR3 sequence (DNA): TGTGCCAGCAGCGTAGAGTTCGGTAGCTCCTACAATGAGCAGTTCTTC.

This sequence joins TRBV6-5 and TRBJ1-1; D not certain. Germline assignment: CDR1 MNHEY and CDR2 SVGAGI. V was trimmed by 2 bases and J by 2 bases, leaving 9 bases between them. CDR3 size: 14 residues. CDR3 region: CASSYIEENTEAFF. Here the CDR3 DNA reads TGTGCCAGCAGTTACATAGAGGAAAACACTGAAGCTTTCTTT.

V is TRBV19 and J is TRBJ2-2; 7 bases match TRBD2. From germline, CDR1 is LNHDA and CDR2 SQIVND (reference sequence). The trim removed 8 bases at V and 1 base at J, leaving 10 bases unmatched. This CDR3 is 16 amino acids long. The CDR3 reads CASFTWDYQNTGELFF. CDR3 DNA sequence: TGTGCCAGTTTTACTTGGGACTACCAGAACACCGGGGAGCTGTTTTTT.

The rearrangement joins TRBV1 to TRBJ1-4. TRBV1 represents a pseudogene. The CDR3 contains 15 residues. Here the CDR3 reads CTSSQEEGMDEKLFF. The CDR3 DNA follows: TGCACCAGCAGCCAAGAGGAGGGAATGGATGAAAAACTGTTTTTT.

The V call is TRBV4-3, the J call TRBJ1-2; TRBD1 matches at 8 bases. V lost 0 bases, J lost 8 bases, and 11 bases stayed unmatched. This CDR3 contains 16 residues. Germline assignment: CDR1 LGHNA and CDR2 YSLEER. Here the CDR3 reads CASSQDRGQGSQGYTF. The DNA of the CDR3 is TGCGCCAGCAGCCAAGACCGCGGACAGGGCTCGCAAGGCTACACCTTC.

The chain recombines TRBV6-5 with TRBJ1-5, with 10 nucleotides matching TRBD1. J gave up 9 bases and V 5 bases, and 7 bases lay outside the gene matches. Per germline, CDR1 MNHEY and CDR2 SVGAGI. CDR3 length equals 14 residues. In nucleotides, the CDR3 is TGTGCCAGCAGTCTCGGGACAGGGGAATGGCCCCAGCATTTT. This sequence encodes CASSLGTGEWPQHF.

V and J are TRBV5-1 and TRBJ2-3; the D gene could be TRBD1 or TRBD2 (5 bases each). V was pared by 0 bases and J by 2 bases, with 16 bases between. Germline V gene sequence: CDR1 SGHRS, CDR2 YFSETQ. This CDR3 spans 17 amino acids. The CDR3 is CASSLVGGVFDTDTQYF. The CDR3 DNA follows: TGCGCCAGCAGCTTGGTTGGGGGAGTTTTTGACACAGATACGCAGTATTTT. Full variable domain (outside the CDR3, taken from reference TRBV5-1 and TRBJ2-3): KAGVTQTPRYLIKTRGQQVTLSCSPISGHRSVSWYQQTPGQGLQFLFEYFSETQRNKGNFPGRFSGRQFSNSRSEMNVSTLELGDSALYLCASSLVGGVFDTDTQYFGPGTRLTVL.

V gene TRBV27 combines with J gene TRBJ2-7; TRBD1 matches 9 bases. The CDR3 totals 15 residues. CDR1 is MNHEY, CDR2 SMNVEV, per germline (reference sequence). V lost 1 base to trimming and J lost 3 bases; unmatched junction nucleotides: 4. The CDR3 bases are TGTGCCAGCAGTTTATTGACAGGGGGACTCTACGAGCAGTACTTC. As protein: CASSLLTGGLYEQYF.

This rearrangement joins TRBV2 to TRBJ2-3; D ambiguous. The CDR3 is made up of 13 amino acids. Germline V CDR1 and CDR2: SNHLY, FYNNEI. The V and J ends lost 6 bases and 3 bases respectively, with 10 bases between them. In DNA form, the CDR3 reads TGTGCCAGCAGAGCCCAGAGGACAGATACGCAGTATTTT. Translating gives CASRAQRTDTQYF. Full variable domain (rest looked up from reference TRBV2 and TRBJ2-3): EPEVTQTPSHQVTQMGQEVILRCVPISNHLYFYWYRQILGQKVEFLVSFYNNEISEKSEIFDDQFSVERPDGSNFTLKIRSTKLEDSAMYFCASRAQRTDTQYFGPGTRLTVL.

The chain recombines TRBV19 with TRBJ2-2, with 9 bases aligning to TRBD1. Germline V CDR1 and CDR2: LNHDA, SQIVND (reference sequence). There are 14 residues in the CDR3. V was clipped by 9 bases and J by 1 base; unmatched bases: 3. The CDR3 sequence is CASEGQGNTGELFF. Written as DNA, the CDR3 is TGTGCCAGCGAGGGACAGGGGAACACCGGGGAGCTGTTTTTT.

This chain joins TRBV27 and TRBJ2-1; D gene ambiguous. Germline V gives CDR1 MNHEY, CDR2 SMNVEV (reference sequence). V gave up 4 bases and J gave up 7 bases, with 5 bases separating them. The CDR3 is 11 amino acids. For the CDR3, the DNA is TGTGCCAGCAGTTCCTGGAATGAGCAGTTCTTC. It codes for CASSSWNEQFF.

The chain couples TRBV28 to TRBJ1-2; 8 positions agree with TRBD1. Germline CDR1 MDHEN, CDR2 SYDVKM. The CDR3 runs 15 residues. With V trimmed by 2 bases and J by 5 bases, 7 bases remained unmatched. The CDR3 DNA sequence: TGTGCCAGCAGTTTAATGTTGGGACAGGTTTATGGCTACACCTTC. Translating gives CASSLMLGQVYGYTF.

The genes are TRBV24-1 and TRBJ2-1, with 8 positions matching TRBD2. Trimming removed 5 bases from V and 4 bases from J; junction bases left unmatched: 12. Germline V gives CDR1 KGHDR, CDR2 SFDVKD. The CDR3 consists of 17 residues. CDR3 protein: CATSGRSTSGPYNEQFF. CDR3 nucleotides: TGTGCCACCAGTGGGCGCAGCACTAGCGGACCGTACAATGAGCAGTTCTTC.

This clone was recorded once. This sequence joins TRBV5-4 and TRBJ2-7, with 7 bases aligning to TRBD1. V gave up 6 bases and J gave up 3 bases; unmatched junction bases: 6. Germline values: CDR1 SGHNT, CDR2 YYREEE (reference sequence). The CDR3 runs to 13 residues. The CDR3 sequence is CASTRQGHYEQYF. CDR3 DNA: TGTGCCAGCACCCGACAGGGTCACTACGAGCAGTACTTC.

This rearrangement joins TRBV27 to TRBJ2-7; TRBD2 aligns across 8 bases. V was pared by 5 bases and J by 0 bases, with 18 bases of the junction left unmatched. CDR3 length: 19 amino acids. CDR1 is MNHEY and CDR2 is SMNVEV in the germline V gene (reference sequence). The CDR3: CASSVGPWLAGSSSYEQYF. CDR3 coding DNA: TGTGCCAGCAGTGTCGGCCCTTGGCTAGCGGGTTCGAGCTCCTACGAGCAGTACTTC.

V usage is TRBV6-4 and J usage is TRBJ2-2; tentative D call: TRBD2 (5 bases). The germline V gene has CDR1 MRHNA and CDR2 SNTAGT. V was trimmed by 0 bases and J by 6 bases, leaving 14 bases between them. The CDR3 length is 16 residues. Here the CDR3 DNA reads TGTGCCAGCAGTGACTCGCTAGGGAGTAACCCCGGGGAGCTGTTTTTT. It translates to CASSDSLGSNPGELFF.

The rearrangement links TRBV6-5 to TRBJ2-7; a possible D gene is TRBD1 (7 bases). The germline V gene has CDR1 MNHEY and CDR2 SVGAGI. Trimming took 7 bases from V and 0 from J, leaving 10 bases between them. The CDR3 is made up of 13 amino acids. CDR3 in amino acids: CASTQGGSYEQYF. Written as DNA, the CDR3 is TGTGCCAGCACCCAGGGGGGCTCCTACGAGCAGTACTTC.

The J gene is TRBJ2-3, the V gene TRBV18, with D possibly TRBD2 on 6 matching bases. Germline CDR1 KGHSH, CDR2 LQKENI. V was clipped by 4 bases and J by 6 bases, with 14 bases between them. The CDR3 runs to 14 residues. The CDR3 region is CASSLILGGDTQYF. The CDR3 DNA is TGTGCCAGCTCACTCATTCTCGGAGGGGATACGCAGTATTTT. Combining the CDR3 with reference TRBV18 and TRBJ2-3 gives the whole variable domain NAGVMQNPRHLVRRRGQEARLRCSPMKGHSHVYWYRQLPEEGLKFMVYLQKENIIDESGMPKERFSAEFPKEGPSILRIQQVVRGDSAAYFCASSLILGGDTQYFGPGTRLTVL.

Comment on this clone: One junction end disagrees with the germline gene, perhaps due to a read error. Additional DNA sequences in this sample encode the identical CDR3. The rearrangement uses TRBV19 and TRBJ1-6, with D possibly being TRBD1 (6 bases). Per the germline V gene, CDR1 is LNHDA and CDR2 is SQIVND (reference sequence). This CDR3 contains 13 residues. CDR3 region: CASSIQGNSPLHF. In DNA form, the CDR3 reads TGTGCCAGTAGTATTCAGGGGAATTCACCTCTCCACTTT.

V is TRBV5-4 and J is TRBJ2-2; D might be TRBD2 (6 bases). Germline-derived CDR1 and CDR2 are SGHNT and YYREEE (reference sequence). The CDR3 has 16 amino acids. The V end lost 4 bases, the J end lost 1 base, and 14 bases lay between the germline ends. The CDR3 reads CASSRGGTLNTGELFF. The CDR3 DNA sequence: TGTGCCAGCAGCCGTGGCGGGACCCTGAACACCGGGGAGCTGTTTTTT.

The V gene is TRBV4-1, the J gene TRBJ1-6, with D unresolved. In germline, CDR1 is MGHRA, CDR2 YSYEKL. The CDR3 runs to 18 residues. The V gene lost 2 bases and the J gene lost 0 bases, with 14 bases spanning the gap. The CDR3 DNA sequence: TGCGCCAGCAGCCAAACCCCTACCTCCAGCTCCTATAATTCACCCCTCCACTTT. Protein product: CASSQTPTSSSYNSPLHF.

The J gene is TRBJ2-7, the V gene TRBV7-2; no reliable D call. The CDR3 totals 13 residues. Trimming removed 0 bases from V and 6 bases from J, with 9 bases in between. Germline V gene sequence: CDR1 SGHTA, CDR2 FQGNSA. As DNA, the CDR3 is TGTGCCAGCAGCTTAGCGTCGAGTTGCGAGCAGTACTTC. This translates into CASSLASSCEQYF.

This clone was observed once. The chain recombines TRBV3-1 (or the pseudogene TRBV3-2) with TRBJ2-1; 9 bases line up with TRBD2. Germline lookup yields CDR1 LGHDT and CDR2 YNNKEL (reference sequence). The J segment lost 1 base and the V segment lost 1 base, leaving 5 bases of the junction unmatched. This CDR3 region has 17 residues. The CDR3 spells CASSQVKTSGSYNEQFF. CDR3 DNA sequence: TGTGCCAGCAGCCAAGTTAAGACTAGCGGTTCCTACAATGAGCAGTTCTTC.

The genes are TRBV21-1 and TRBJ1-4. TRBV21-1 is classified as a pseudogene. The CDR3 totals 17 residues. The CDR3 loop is CASSKGRRTERNEKLFF. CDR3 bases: TGTGCCAGCAGCAAAGGAAGGAGAACCGAACGTAATGAAAAACTGTTTTTT.

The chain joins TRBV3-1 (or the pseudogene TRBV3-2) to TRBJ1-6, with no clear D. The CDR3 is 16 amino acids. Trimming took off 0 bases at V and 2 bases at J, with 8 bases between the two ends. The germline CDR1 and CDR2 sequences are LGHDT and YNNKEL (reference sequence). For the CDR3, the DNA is TGTGCCAGCAGCCAAGATAGAACTCCCTATAATTCACCCCTCCACTTT. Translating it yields CASSQDRTPYNSPLHF.

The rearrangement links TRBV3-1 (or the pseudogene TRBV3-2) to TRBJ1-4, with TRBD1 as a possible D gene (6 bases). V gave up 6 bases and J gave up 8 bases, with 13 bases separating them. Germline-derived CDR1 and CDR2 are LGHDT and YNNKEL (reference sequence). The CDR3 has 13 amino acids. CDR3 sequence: CASRRARGEKLFF. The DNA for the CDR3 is TGTGCCAGCAGAAGGGCGAGGGGGGAAAAACTGTTTTTT.

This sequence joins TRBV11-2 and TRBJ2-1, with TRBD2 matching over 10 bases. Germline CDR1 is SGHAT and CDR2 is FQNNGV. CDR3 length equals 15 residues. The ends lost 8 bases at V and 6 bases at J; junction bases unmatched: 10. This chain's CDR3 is CASEVAGGNGNEQFF. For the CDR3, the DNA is TGTGCCAGCGAGGTAGCGGGAGGCAACGGCAATGAGCAGTTCTTC.